This T cell receptor (beta chain) was recorded in a study of T cells in Graves' hyperthyroidism and ophthalmopathy. Whole-study context: Specimen type is peripheral blood, collected at initial diagnosis prior to any treatment. Findings and limits, study-wide: Model output signaled ophthalmopathy a median about seven months ahead of onset. Most thyroid clonotypes expanded above 0.001 appeared in blood too.

Authors of the study amplified TCR beta CDR3 regions from RNA transcripts. Primed by the HTBI set, a first-round RT-PCR was run on the TCR CDR3. TCRdb re-called the multiplex PCR reads with MiXCR, one entry per CDR3 protein. In the table there are about 360,000 distinct CDR3 sequences, 15% to 20% of which are singletons. This clonotype was picked up many times. Its antigen is as yet unknown. The sequencing sample was made of blood. This clonotype originated in a woman aged 18-29 years with Graves' hyperthyroidism.

The chain's CDR3 is CASSQDAKDGPANQPQHF. The CDR3 region has the DNA TGTGCCAGCAGCCAAGATGCCAAAGACGGCCCCGCCAATCAGCCCCAGCATTTT. This chain joins TRBV3-1 and TRBJ1-5, with D hard to call. The CDR3 loop spans 18 amino acids. Germline assignment: CDR1 LGHDT and CDR2 YNNKEL (reference sequence). V was shortened by 0 bases and J by 3 bases, with 18 bases between the two germline ends.